The clone carrying this T cell receptor (beta chain) was counted at least ten times. The antigen is not known. This sample was taken from a study of T cells in Graves' hyperthyroidism and ophthalmopathy. The CDR3 regions of TCR beta were amplified from RNA transcripts. Primed by the HTBI set, a first-round RT-PCR was run on the TCR CDR3. In TCRdb, the multiplex PCR reads were re-called with MiXCR into one record per CDR3 protein. This table has hundreds of thousands of distinct CDR3 sequences, about 16% appearing once. Trimming removed 2 bases at V and 0 bases at J, with 13 bases between. Germline V lookup: CDR1 MNHEY, CDR2 SVGEGT. The CDR3 runs 16 residues. Overall study findings and caveats: The blood repertoire included most of the expanded thyroid clonotypes above 0.001.

Patients with uncontrolled infections, other autoimmune diseases, pregnancy or lactation were excluded. This TCR was recovered from a woman younger than 45 with Graves' hyperthyroidism. Sequences were obtained from blood. The gene calls are TRBV6-2 or TRBV6-3 and TRBJ1-1; D not resolved. CDR3 in amino acids: CASSYAIPRLNTEAFF. CDR3 DNA: TGTGCCAGCAGTTACGCGATCCCGCGTCTGAACACTGAAGCTTTCTTT.